Presented here are 22 T cell receptor beta chains from one specimen sequenced in a study of resident and recirculating memory T cells in vitiligo. TCRdb's table, derived via immunoSEQ multiplex PCR, lists solely in-frame clones and lacks some. Of around 76,000 clones in the sample, approximately 90% were seen once. Sequenced input: blood. The receptors stem from a male donor with vitiligo.

This clone was recorded a few times. This chain connects TRBV5-1 to TRBJ1-1; no firm D call. Deletions cut 4 bases from V and 4 bases from J, with 8 bases between. This CDR3 is built from 12 residues. CDR1 SGHRS and CDR2 YFSETQ come from the germline V gene. CDR3 in DNA: TGCGCCAGCAGCCCGGCGGGCACTGAAGCTTTCTTT. Protein: CASSPAGTEAFF.

This chain uses TRBV7-6 with TRBJ1-6, with TRBD1 as a possible D gene (5 bases). The V gene lost 1 base and the J gene lost 8 bases, with 12 bases spanning the gap. CDR1 and CDR2 from the germline V gene are SGHVS and FNYEAQ. This CDR3 contains 15 residues. As DNA, the CDR3 is TGTGCCAGCAGCTTAGTGGGGGGTTCGGATTCACCCCTCCACTTT. This sequence encodes CASSLVGGSDSPLHF.

The sample holds one count of this clone. The V gene is TRBV19, the J gene TRBJ2-1; D gene ambiguous. V was trimmed by 6 bases and J by 0 bases, leaving 9 bases between them. CDR1 is LNHDA, CDR2 SQIVND, per germline (reference sequence). The CDR3 is 14 residues long. The CDR3 DNA reads TGTGCCAGTAGCCGTATGAGCTCCTACAATGAGCAGTTCTTC. The encoded protein is CASSRMSSYNEQFF.

The V call is TRBV10-3, the J call TRBJ2-3; D possibly corresponds to TRBD1 (6 bases). The CDR3 loop spans 14 amino acids. Germline V gene data show CDR1 as ENHRY and CDR2 as SYGVKD. V was pared by 3 bases and J by 2 bases, with 9 bases between. CDR3: CAISDTGPTDTQYF. The CDR3 region has the DNA TGTGCCATCAGTGACACAGGGCCCACAGATACGCAGTATTTT.

This chain links TRBV19 with TRBJ1-5; 8 positions match TRBD1. CDR3 length: 16 residues. V shed 10 bases and J 3 bases; nucleotides not matched to a gene: 14. Germline V CDR1 and CDR2: LNHDA, SQIVND (reference sequence). The CDR3 region is CATASGTGPLNQPQHF. CDR3 nucleotides: TGTGCCACCGCATCCGGGACAGGACCACTCAATCAGCCCCAGCATTTT. Variable domain in full (rest from reference TRBV19 and TRBJ1-5): DGGITQSPKYLFRKEGQNVTLSCEQNLNHDAMYWYRQDPGQGLRLIYYSQIVNDFQKGDIAEGYSVSREKKESFPLTVTSAQKNPTAFYLCATASGTGPLNQPQHFGDGTRLSIL.

This chain joins TRBV6-5 and TRBJ1-5; 9 bases line up with TRBD1. J gave up 2 bases and V 4 bases, and 3 bases lay outside the gene matches. Germline V CDR1 and CDR2: MNHEY, SVGAGI. This CDR3 has 15 residues. The chain's CDR3 is CASSSGTGRNQPQHF. The CDR3 bases are TGTGCCAGCAGTTCCGGGACAGGGCGCAATCAGCCCCAGCATTTT.

This clone was seen just once. V is TRBV5-4 and J is TRBJ1-6; D is ambiguous. Between the trimmed V and J ends, which lost 1 base and 7 bases, there was a span of 9 bases. The CDR3 spans 14 residues. In germline, CDR1 is SGHNT, CDR2 YYREEE (reference sequence). DNA of the CDR3: TGTGCCAGCAGCTTGAGAGGGCTCAATTCACCCCTCCACTTT. Translated: CASSLRGLNSPLHF.

The genes are TRBV5-1 and TRBJ1-1; D remains unclear. CDR1 is SGHRS and CDR2 is YFSETQ in the germline V gene. This CDR3 has 14 residues. The ends were cut back, 0 bases at V and 4 bases at J, with 10 bases in the middle. DNA of the CDR3: TGCGCCAGCAGCTTGGGACGGACTAGCACTGAAGCTTTCTTT. This gives the protein CASSLGRTSTEAFF.

In this sample, this clone turned up once. The gene calls are TRBV4-1 and TRBJ2-5, with 9 bases identical to TRBD1. Germline CDR1 MGHRA, CDR2 YSYEKL. V was pared by 0 bases and J by 5 bases, with 10 bases of the junction left unmatched. The CDR3 has 17 residues. The DNA of the CDR3 is TGCGCCAGCAGCCAAGAATTAAACAGGGGGCTCTGGGAGACCCAGTACTTC. Translating it yields CASSQELNRGLWETQYF.

J is TRBJ1-1 and V is TRBV7-2; D gene ambiguous. CDR1 is SGHTA, CDR2 FQGNSA, per germline. The CDR3 is 13 residues long. V was clipped by 1 base and J by 4 bases, with 7 bases between them. Here the CDR3 DNA reads TGTGCCAGCAGCTTAGACGGGTCCACTGAAGCTTTCTTT. Translating it yields CASSLDGSTEAFF.

The chain recombines TRBV5-6 with TRBJ2-1; 7 bases are a match to TRBD1. Germline CDR1 is SGHDT and CDR2 is YYEEEE. This CDR3 spans 15 amino acids. V trimming: 2 bases; J trimming: 4 bases; junction bases outside the gene matches: 6. CDR3 coding DNA: TGTGCCAGCAGCTTCAGGGACAGACGTTACAATGAGCAGTTCTTC. Protein: CASSFRDRRYNEQFF.

V and J are TRBV27 and TRBJ1-4, with TRBD1 matching over 9 bases. The length of the CDR3 is 15 residues. Unmatched junction bases numbered 1, after V lost 3 bases and J lost 2 bases. Germline V lookup: CDR1 MNHEY, CDR2 SMNVEV (reference sequence). CDR3 bases: TGTGCCAGCAGTTTGGGGACAGGGACTAATGAAAAACTGTTTTTT. Encoded protein: CASSLGTGTNEKLFF.

This sequence joins TRBV30 and TRBJ1-6; 7 bases align to TRBD1. The CDR3 spans 13 residues. Trimming at V came to 5 bases and at J to 4 bases, leaving 2 bases not matched to a gene. CDR1 GTSNPN and CDR2 SVGIG come from the germline V gene (reference sequence). CDR3 in amino acids: CAWQQGYNSPLHF. CDR3 sequence (DNA): TGTGCCTGGCAACAGGGGTATAATTCACCCCTCCACTTT.

The chain carries TRBV10-2 and TRBJ2-6, with 8 positions matching TRBD1. The CDR3 contains 17 residues. Germline CDR1 reads WSHSY; CDR2 reads SAAADI. With V trimmed by 3 bases and J by 4 bases, 8 bases remained unmatched. The chain's CDR3 is CASSDQTGVSGANVLTF. The CDR3 DNA reads as TGCGCCAGCAGTGACCAGACAGGGGTCTCCGGGGCCAACGTCCTGACTTTC.

The chain joins TRBV5-1 to TRBJ2-5, with 8 bases matching TRBD1. After removal of 0 bases from V and 3 bases from J, the junction contained 4 bases not matched to a gene. CDR3 size: 15 residues. The germline CDR1 and CDR2 sequences are SGHRS and YFSETQ. CDR3 DNA sequence: TGCGCCAGCAGCTTGGGACAGGGGTTTGAAGAGACCCAGTACTTC. Translation: CASSLGQGFEETQYF.

The rearrangement joins TRBV2 to TRBJ2-3, with D perhaps matching TRBD1 (5 bases). CDR1 and CDR2 from the germline V gene are SNHLY and FYNNEI. The CDR3 runs 15 residues. Trimming removed 7 bases at V and 6 bases at J, with 20 bases between. CDR3 nucleotides: TGTGCCAGCACCAGTACAGGTTCTGCCATGGATACGCAGTATTTT. It specifies CASTSTGSAMDTQYF. Drawing the rest from reference TRBV2 and TRBJ2-3, the complete variable domain is EPEVTQTPSHQVTQMGQEVILRCVPISNHLYFYWYRQILGQKVEFLVSFYNNEISEKSEIFDDQFSVERPDGSNFTLKIRSTKLEDSAMYFCASTSTGSAMDTQYFGPGTRLTVL.

The chain couples TRBV5-1 to TRBJ2-5; tentative D call: TRBD2 (5 bases). Trimming stripped 2 bases from V and 5 bases from J, with 10 bases between. The CDR3 sequence is 13 residues long. Germline assignment: CDR1 SGHRS and CDR2 YFSETQ. The CDR3 loop reads CASSFTREETQYF. The CDR3 coding sequence is TGCGCCAGCAGCTTTACTAGGGAGGAGACCCAGTACTTC.

The V and J genes are TRBV6-6 and TRBJ2-5; a possible D gene is TRBD2 (6 bases). V was shortened by 2 bases and J by 6 bases, with 13 bases between the two germline ends. CDR1 and CDR2 (germline): MNHNY, SVGAGI (reference sequence). The CDR3 is 14 residues long. Written as DNA, the CDR3 is TGTGCCAGCAGTTACGGAGGGGTCCAGCAGACCCAGTACTTC. Protein: CASSYGGVQQTQYF.

The V gene is TRBV9, the J gene TRBJ1-1, with D unresolved. Trimming removed 0 bases from V and 3 bases from J, with 6 bases in between. The CDR3 runs 13 residues. Germline CDR1 SGDLS, CDR2 YYNGEE. CDR3 nucleotides: TGTGCCAGCAGCGTAGCCGGGGACACTGAAGCTTTCTTT. It translates to CASSVAGDTEAFF.

This rearrangement joins TRBV6-5 to TRBJ1-4, with 7 bases aligning to TRBD1. V shed 6 bases, J shed 5 bases, and the junction held 6 bases outside the gene matches. CDR3 length: 14 residues. From germline, CDR1 is MNHEY and CDR2 SVGAGI. Here the CDR3 DNA reads TGTGCCAGCAGCGCCGTGGGACAGAATGAAAAACTGTTTTTT. Translation: CASSAVGQNEKLFF.

The J gene is TRBJ1-2, the V gene TRBV4-3; a weak D match, TRBD1 (6 bases). This CDR3 is 16 amino acids long. Trimming left V 4 bases short and J 2 bases short, with 17 bases between. Germline lookup yields CDR1 LGHNA and CDR2 YSLEER. In DNA, the CDR3 is TGCGCCAGCAGCCCGAATCTCAGGGGTGGCAACTATGGCTACACCTTC. Protein product: CASSPNLRGGNYGYTF.

This sequence joins TRBV6-5 and TRBJ1-1; 10 bases line up with TRBD1. V was pared by 5 bases and J by 3 bases, with 3 bases of the junction left unmatched. CDR3 length: 14 amino acids. Germline CDR1 is MNHEY and CDR2 is SVGAGI. CDR3 DNA: TGTGCCAGCAGTGGGGACAGGGGAGACACTGAAGCTTTCTTT. Translation gives CASSGDRGDTEAFF.